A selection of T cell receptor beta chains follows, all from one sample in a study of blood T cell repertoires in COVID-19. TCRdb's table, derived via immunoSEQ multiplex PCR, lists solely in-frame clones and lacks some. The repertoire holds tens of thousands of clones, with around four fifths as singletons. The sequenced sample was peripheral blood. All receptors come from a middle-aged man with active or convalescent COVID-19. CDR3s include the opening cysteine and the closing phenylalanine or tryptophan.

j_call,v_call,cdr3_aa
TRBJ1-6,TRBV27,CASSKQRDNSPLHF
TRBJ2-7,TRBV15,CATSRDASGSYEQYF
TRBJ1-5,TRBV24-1,CATSDLPNRGASNQPQHF
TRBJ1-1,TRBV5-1,CASSSQGSNTEAFF
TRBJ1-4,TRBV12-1,CASSFDEGAFNEKLFF
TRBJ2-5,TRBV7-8,CASSPGETQETQYF
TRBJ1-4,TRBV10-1,CASSKDGATNEKLFF
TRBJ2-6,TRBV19,CASSIPRQGTGANVLTF
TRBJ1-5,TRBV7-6,CASSLGGASNQPQHF
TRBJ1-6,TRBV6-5,CASSFTGGLNSPLHF
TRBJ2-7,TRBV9,CASSVSGAGEQYF
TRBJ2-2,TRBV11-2,CASSRGASGELFF
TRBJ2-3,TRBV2,CASSELPTSGATDTQYF
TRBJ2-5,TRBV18,CASSPSLGPETQYF
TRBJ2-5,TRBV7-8,CASSLEGVLSSETQYF
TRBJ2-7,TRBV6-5,CASRITGGSPGQYF
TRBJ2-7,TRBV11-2,CASSSRGQDYEQYF
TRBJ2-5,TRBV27,CASSNPGGQETQYF
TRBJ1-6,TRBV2,CASSDTRSPTYNSPLHF
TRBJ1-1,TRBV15,CATSRDRGTEAFF
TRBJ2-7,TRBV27,CASSLSSGGIRDEQYF
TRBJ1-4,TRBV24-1,CATGPWRANEKLFF
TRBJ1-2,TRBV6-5,CASSLSDRNYGYTF
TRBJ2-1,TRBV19,CASSKAAGTSRLYNEQFF
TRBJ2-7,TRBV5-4,CASSPGSASGGYEQYF
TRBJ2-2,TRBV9,CASSASGGASGELFF
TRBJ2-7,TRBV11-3,CASSFGRLDEQYF
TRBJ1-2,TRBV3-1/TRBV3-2,CASRFAGQGYTF
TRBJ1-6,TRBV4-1,CASSQDHFGVSSYNSPLHF
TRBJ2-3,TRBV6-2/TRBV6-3,CASSYSEWEAGGLDTQYF
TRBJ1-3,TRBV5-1,CASSLTAGDSGNTIYF
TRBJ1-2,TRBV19,CASSILGGGPDGYTF